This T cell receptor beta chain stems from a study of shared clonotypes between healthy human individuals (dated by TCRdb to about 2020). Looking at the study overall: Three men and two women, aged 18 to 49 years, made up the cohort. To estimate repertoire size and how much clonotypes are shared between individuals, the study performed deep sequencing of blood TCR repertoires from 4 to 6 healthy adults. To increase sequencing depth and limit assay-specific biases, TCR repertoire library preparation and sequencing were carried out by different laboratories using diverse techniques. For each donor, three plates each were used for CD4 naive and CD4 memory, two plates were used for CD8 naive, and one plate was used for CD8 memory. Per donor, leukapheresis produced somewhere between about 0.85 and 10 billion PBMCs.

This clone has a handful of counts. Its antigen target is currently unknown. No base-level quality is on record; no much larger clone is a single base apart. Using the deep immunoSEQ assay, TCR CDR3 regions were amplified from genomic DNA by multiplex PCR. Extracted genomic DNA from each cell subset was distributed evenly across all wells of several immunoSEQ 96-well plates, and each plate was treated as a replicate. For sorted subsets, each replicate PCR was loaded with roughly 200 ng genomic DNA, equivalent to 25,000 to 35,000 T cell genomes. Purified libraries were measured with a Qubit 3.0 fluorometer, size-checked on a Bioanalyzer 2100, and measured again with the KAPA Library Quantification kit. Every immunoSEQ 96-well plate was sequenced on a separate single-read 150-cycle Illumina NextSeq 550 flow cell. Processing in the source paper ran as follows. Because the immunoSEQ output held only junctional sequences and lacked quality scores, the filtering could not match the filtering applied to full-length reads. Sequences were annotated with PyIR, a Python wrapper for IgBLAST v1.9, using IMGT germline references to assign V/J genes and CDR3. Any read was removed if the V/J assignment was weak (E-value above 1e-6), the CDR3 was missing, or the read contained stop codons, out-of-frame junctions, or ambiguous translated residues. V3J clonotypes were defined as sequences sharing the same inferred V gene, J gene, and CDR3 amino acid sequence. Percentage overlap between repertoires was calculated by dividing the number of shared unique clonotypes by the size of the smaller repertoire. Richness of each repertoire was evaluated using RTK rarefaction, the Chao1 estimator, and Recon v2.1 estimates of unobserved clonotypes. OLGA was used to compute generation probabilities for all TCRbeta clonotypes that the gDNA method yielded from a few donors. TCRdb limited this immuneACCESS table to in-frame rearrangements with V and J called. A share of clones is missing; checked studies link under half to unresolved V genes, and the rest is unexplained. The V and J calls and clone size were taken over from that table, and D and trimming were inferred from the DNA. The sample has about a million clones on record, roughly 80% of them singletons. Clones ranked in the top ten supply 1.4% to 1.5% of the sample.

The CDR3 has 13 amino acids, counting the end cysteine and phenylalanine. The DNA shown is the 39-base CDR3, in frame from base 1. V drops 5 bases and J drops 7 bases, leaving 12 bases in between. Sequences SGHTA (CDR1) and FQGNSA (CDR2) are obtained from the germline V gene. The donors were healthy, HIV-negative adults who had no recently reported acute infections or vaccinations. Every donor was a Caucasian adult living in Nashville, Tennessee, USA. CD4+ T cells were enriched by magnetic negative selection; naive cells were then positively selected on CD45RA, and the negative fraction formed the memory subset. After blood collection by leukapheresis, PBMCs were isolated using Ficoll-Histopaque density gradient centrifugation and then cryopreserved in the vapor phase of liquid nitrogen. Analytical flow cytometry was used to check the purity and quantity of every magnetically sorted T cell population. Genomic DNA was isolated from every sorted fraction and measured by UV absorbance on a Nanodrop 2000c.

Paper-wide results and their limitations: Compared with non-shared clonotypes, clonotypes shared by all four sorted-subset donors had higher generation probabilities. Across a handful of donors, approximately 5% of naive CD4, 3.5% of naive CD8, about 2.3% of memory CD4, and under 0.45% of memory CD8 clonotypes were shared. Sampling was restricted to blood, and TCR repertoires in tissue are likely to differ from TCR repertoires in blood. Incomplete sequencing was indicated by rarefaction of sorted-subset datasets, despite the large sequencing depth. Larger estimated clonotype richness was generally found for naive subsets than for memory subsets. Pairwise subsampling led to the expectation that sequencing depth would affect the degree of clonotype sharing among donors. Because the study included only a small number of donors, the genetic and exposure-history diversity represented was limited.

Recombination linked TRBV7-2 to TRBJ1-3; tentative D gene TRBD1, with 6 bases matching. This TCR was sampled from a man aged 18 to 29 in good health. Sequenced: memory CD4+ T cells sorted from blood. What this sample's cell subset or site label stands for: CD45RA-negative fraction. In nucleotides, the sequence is TGTGCCAGCAGCCCTGACAGGCGGAACACCATATATTTT. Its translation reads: CASSPDRRNTIYF. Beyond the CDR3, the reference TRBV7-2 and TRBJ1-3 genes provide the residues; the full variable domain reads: GAGVSQSPSNKVTEKGKDVELRCDPISGHTALYWYRQSLGQGLEFLIYFQGNSAPDKSGLPSDRFSAERTGGSVSTLTIQRTQQEDSAVYLCASSPDRRNTIYFGEGSWLTVV.